This T cell receptor beta chain was sequenced during a study of shared clonotypes between healthy human individuals. V dropped 8 bases and J dropped 3 bases, with 20 bases sitting between them. Germline CDR1 MDHEN, CDR2 SYDVKM. CDR3 size: 15 residues. The repertoire was sequenced with immunoSEQ multiplex PCR; TCRdb's copy has only in-frame clones and lacks some. The table shows about 680,000 clones, with 73% occurring only once. V is TRBV28 and J is TRBJ2-7; possible D gene TRBD2, 6 bases. Sequencing input: memory CD4+ T cells sorted from blood. Subset noted: CD45RA-negative fraction. The receptor's source is a woman aged 25 to 45 in good health. CDR3 nucleotides: TGTGCCAGCGCCCAAAAGGCGGGATCGCTCTACGAGCAGTACTTC. Encoded protein: CASAQKAGSLYEQYF.